This passage covers 7 T cell receptor beta chains from one sample sequenced in a study of T-cell memory formation after mild COVID-19. TCRdb passed the 5' RACE reads through MiXCR, listing each CDR3 protein once. Found here are about 360,000 distinct CDR3 sequences, 10% to 15% of them singletons; the top ten hold over 20%. The sequencing sample was made of PBMCs or a T cell subset sorted from them (not recorded which). All receptors derive from a man younger than 35 who had mild COVID-19 (a few samples of this study predate the infection). Cell type and time point are not known.

This rearrangement joins TRBV12-3 or TRBV12-4 to TRBJ1-1; possible D gene TRBD1, 5 bases. V lost 5 bases and J lost 2, with 15 bases in between. This CDR3 comprises 15 residues. The CDR3 reads CASSPEVGENTEAFF. The CDR3 DNA sequence: TGTGCCAGCAGTCCCGAGGTGGGGGAAAACACTGAAGCTTTCTTT.

The J gene is TRBJ2-5, the V gene TRBV7-3, with a possible D match to TRBD2 (6 bases). The CDR3 covers 14 residues. The V gene lost 4 bases and the J gene lost 3 bases, with 12 bases spanning the gap. The germline V gene has CDR1 SGHTA and CDR2 FQGTGA. DNA for the CDR3: TGTGCCAGCAGCTCGGGACCGGGAGAAGAGACCCAGTACTTC. It translates to CASSSGPGEETQYF.

The CDR3, as DNA: TGTGCCAGCAGCCCGACGGAGTACAATGAGCAGTTCTTC. This gives the protein CASSPTEYNEQFF. The V call is TRBV5-6, the J call TRBJ2-1; the D is unclear. This CDR3 is 13 amino acids long. V was shortened by 4 bases and J by 4 bases, with 9 bases between the two germline ends. Germline CDR1 SGHDT, CDR2 YYEEEE.

The rearrangement joins TRBV12-3 or TRBV12-4 to TRBJ1-5; 7 positions agree with TRBD1. Trimming removed 6 bases from V and 2 bases from J; junction bases left unmatched: 4. This CDR3 comprises 14 residues. CDR3 coding DNA: TGTGCCAGCAGGCAGGGGGGGGGCAATCAGCCCCAGCATTTT. Its translation: CASRQGGGNQPQHF.

The sample holds many counts of this clonotype. This chain joins TRBV5-1 and TRBJ2-7; possible D gene TRBD2, 6 bases. Germline values: CDR1 SGHRS, CDR2 YFSETQ. The V gene lost 3 bases and the J gene lost 2 bases, with 6 bases spanning the gap. The CDR3 is 12 residues long. CDR3 nucleotide sequence: TGCGCCAGCAGCTCGGGGGCCTACGAGCAGTACTTC. Its translation: CASSSGAYEQYF.

V gene TRBV6-2 or TRBV6-3 combines with J gene TRBJ2-7; possibly TRBD1 for D (6 bases). Germline lookup yields CDR1 MNHEY and CDR2 SVGEGT. The CDR3 loop spans 15 amino acids. V was trimmed by 2 bases and J by 6 bases, leaving 17 bases between them. The CDR3 DNA follows: TGTGCCAGCAGTTACGTGGTCAGGGGATATGGCGAGCAGTACGTC. Residues: CASSYVVRGYGEQYV.

V is TRBV7-3 and J is TRBJ1-2; D is uncertain. CDR1 SGHTA and CDR2 FQGTGA come from the germline V gene. There are 15 residues in the CDR3. The V end was cut by 4 bases, the J end by 6 bases, with 18 bases between. CDR3 sequence: CASSSVPGPSNGYTF. The DNA of the CDR3 is TGTGCCAGCAGCTCGGTTCCGGGCCCCTCGAATGGCTACACCTTC.